The sequence of this T cell receptor (beta chain) was determined in a study of PD-1 blockade in classical Hodgkin lymphoma. Study overall: The patients were dosed with nivolumab 3 mg/kg, infused intravenously every 2 weeks.

Regarding this clone: The antigen is unknown.

CDR1 is GTSNPN, CDR2 SVGIG, per germline (reference sequence). Trimming shortened V by 4 bases and J by 0 bases, and 10 bases separated the two germline ends. The CDR3 has 14 amino acids. Clones were read by immunoSEQ multiplex PCR, and TCRdb kept only the in-frame ones, dropping some. The data contain roughly 16,000 clones, approximately 80% of them singletons. In every patient, relapse followed autologous stem cell transplantation, while exposure to brentuximab vedotin differed. Best responses fell into complete response, partial response or progressive disease. Points from the study as a whole: Patients with an early start, nivolumab under 1 year after ASCT, were excluded.

The chain has TRBV30 and TRBJ2-1, with D possibly matching TRBD2 (6 bases). This clonotype was obtained from a human donor with classical Hodgkin lymphoma. The sample in question was peripheral blood mononuclear cells (PBMCs), obtained before the second cycle of nivolumab. The CDR3 DNA follows: TGTGCCTGGAACACGGGGGTCTCCTACAATGAGCAGTTCTTC. This encodes CAWNTGVSYNEQFF.